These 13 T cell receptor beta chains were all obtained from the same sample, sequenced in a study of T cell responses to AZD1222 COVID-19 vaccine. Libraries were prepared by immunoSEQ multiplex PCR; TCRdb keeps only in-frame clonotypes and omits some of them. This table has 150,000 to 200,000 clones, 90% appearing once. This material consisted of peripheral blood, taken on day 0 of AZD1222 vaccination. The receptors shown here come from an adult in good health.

CDR3 bases: TGTGCCAGCAGCCTGACAGGGGGAGAAAAACTGTTTTTT. Translation gives CASSLTGGEKLFF. The genes are TRBV7-3 and TRBJ1-4; 9 positions match TRBD1. The CDR3 runs to 13 residues. The ends lost 5 bases at V and 8 bases at J; junction bases unmatched: 3. From germline, CDR1 is SGHTA and CDR2 FQGTGA.

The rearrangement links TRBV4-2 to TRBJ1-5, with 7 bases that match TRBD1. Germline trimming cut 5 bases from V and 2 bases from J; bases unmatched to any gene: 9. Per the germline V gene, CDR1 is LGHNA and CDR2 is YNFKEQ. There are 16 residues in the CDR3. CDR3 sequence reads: CASSSRTGRGNQPQHF. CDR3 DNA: TGTGCCAGCAGCTCCCGGACAGGCCGGGGCAATCAGCCCCAGCATTTT.

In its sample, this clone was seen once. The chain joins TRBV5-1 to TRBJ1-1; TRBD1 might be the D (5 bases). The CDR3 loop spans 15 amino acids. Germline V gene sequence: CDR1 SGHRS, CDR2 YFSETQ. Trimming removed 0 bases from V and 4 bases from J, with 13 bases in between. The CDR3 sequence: CASSLVAGPGTEAFF. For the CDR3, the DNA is TGCGCCAGCAGCTTGGTCGCAGGGCCGGGCACTGAAGCTTTCTTT.

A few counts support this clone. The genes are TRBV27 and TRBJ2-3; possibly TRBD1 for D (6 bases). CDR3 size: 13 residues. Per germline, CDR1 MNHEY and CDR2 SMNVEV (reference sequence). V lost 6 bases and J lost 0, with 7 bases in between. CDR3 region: CASRQGSTDTQYF. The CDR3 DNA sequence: TGTGCCAGCAGACAGGGAAGCACAGATACGCAGTATTTT.

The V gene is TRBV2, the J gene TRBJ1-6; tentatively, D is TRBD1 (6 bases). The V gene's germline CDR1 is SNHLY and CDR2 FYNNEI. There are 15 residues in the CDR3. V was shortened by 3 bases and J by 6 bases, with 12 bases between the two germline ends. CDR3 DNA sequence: TGTGCCAGCAGTGAGTCGGGCAGGGGTAATTCACCCCTCCACTTT. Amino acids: CASSESGRGNSPLHF.

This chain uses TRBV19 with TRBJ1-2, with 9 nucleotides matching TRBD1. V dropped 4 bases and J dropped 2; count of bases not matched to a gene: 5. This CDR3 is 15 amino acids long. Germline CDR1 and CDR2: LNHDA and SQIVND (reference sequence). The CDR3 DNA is TGTGCCAGTAGTACCGCCGGGACAGGGAACTATGGCTACACCTTC. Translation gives CASSTAGTGNYGYTF.

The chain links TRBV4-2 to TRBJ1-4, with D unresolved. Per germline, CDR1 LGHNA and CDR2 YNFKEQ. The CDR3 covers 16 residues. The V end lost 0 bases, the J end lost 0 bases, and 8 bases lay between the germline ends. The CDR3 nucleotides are TGTGCCAGCAGCCAAGAAGGGTCCGCAACTAATGAAAAACTGTTTTTT. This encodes CASSQEGSATNEKLFF.

The CDR3 nucleotides are TGCGCCAGCAGGGATGGGACAGGGAGTTCCATTCAGTACTTC. Its protein product is CASRDGTGSSIQYF. This chain joins TRBV5-1 and TRBJ2-4; 9 nucleotides agree with TRBD1. CDR3 length: 14 amino acids. Germline CDR1 SGHRS, CDR2 YFSETQ. V was clipped by 5 bases and J by 9 bases; unmatched bases: 9.

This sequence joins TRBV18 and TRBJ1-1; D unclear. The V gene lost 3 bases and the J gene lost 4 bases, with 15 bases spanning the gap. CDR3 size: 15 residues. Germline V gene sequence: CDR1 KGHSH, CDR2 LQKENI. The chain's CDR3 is CASSPPNGPSTEAFF. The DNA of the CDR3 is TGTGCCAGCTCACCCCCTAACGGTCCCAGCACTGAAGCTTTCTTT.

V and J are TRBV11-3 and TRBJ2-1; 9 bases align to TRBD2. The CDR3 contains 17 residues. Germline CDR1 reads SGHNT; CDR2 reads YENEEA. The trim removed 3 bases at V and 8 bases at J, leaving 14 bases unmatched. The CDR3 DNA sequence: TGTGCCAGCAGCTTGAGGCTAGCGGGGACATACAGGGATGAGCAGTTCTTC. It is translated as CASSLRLAGTYRDEQFF.

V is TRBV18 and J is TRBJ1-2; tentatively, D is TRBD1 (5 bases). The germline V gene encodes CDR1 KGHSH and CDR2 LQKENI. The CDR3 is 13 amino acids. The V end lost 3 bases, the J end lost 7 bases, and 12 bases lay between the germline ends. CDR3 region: CASSPGLPGGYTF. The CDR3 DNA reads TGTGCCAGCTCACCGGGGCTGCCGGGTGGCTACACCTTC.

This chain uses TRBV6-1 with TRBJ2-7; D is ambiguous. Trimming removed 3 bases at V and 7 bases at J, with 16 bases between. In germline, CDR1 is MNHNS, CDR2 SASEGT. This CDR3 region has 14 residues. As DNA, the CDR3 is TGTGCCAGCAGTGATAGGGCACGAGAACGGGAGCAGTACTTC. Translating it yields CASSDRAREREQYF.

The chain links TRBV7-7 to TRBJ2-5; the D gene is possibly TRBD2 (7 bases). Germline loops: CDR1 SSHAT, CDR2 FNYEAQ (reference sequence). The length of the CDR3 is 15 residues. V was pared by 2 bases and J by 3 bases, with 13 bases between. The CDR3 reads CASSLLGGLEETQYF. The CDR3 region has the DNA TGTGCCAGCAGCTTATTGGGGGGGCTCGAAGAGACCCAGTACTTC. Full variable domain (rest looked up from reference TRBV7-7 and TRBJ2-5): GAGVSQSPRYKVTKRGQDVTLRCDPISSHATLYWYQQALGQGPEFLTYFNYEAQPDKSGLPSDRFSAERPEGSISTLTIQRTEQRDSAMYRCASSLLGGLEETQYFGPGTRLLVL.